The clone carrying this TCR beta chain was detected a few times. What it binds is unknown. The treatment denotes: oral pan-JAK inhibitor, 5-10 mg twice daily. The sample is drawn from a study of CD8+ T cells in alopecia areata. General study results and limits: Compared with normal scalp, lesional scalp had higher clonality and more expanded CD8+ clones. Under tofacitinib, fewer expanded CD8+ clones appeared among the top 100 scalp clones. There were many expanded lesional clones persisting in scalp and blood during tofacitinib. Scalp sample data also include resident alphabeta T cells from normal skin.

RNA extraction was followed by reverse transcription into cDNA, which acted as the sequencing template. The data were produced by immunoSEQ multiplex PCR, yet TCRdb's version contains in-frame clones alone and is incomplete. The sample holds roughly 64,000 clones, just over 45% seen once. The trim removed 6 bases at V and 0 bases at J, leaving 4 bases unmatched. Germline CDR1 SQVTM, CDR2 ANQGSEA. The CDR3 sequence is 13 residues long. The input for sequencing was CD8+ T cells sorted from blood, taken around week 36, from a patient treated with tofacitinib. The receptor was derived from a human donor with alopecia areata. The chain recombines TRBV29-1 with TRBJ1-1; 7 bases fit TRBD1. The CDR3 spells CSVQDRVNTEAFF. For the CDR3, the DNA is TGCAGCGTCCAAGACAGGGTGAACACTGAAGCTTTCTTT.